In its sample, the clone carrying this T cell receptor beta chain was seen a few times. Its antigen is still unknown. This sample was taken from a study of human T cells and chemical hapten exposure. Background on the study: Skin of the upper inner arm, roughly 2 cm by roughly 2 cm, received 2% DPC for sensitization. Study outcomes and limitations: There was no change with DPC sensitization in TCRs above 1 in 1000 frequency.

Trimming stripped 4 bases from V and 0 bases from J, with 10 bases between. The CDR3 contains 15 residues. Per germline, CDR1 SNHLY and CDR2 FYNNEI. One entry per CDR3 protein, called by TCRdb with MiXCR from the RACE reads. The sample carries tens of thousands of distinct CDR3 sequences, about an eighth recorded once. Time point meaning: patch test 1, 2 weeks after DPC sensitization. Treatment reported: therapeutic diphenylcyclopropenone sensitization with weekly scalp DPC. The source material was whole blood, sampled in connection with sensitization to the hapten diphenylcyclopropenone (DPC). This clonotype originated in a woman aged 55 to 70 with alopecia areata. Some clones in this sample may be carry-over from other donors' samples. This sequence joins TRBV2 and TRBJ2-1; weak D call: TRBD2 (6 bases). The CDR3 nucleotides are TGTGCCAGCAGTGTCGGGGGACCCTCCTACAATGAGCAGTTCTTC. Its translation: CASSVGGPSYNEQFF.